This T cell receptor beta chain was observed in a study of glioma-infiltrating T cells. Study-level points and caveats: Gliomas, especially low-grade, showed above-expected tissue-blood divergence; non-neoplastic patients showed below. Very few CDR3 sequences were shared between tissue and blood.

Germline V gives CDR1 LGHNA, CDR2 YSLEER. There are 15 residues in the CDR3. Trimming removed 4 bases from V and 4 bases from J; junction bases left unmatched: 8. Amplification of TCR alpha and beta CDR3 regions from RNA used iRepertoire nested multiplex PCR. For one-step reverse transcription and amplification, roughly 100-400 ng of tissue mRNA or PBMC total RNA was used. Using its own MiXCR run on the multiplex PCR reads, TCRdb lists one record per CDR3 protein. The sample has 150,000 to 200,000 distinct CDR3 sequences; roughly a third are singletons. There are many counts of this clonotype. The antigen remains undetermined.

The origin of this receptor is a human donor with low-grade glioma or glioblastoma, undergoing nonglioma brain surgery, or in good health (not recorded which). The sequenced material came from glioma tissue, nonneoplastic brain tissue, or PBMCs (not recorded which). This chain links TRBV4-3 with TRBJ2-5; the match to TRBD1 covers 8 bases. The CDR3 here is CASSPSTGVGETQYF. CDR3 DNA: TGCGCCAGCAGCCCGTCGACAGGGGTGGGAGAGACCCAGTACTTC.